This TCR beta chain was found in a study of T cells in localized non-small cell lung cancer (dated by TCRdb to 2020 to 2022). Regarding the research as a whole: The study examined T cell repertoires in roughly 240 patients with early-stage NSCLC and compared tumors with uninvolved tumor-adjacent lungs. The cohort was made up of around 240 treatment-naive NSCLC patients whose localized lung tumors had been resected. Of the NSCLC patients, around 130 were male and approximately 99 were female, and the mean age was approximately 66 years.

Measured from the cysteine to the phenylalanine, the CDR3 is 13 residues long. The entry retains the CDR3 DNA only, 39 bases that are in frame from base 1. CDR1 is given as SGHTA and CDR2 as FQGTGA, both from the germline V gene. Trimming removed 6 bases from V and 1 base from J, leaving 8 bases between the germline ends. At diagnosis, peripheral blood, uninvolved tumor-adjacent lung and tumor were collected and stored as a combination of fresh-frozen and FFPE material. For TCR repertoire profiling, the blood samples were analyzed as peripheral blood mononuclear cells. Comment on this clone: Its target antigen remains unknown. One base away there is no much larger clone; base qualities are not given.

What the study reported, not specific to this receptor: Because multi-region tumor sequencing was not done, intratumor heterogeneity could not be ruled out. Of the top 100 tumor clones, a median of approximately 60 were detected in paired uninvolved adjacent lung; some 28 were also among that lung's top 100. Longer overall survival was associated with higher blood T cell density, whereas shorter survival was associated with higher adjacent-lung clonality. Uninvolved tumor-adjacent lung showed the highest T cell clonality, higher than tumor, which suggests more focused antigenic responses in the uninvolved tumor-adjacent lung. Because the study design was exploratory, TCR variables were selected using unadjusted p-values without false-discovery rate correction.

The immunoSEQ Assay was used to sequence TCR beta CDR3 regions from DNA. On the authors' methods: T cell density was computed as TCR beta template counts normalized to usable DNA estimated by amplifying housekeeping genes. Richness was estimated using the preseqR package, with extrapolation to 400,000 templates for PBMC samples and to 120,000 templates for tissue samples. Clonality was defined as one minus Pielou's evenness. Tissue-enriched TCRs were identified through differential abundance testing performed on productive amino-acid clonotypes, with a minimum total count of 5 and an alpha of 0.1. The Jaccard Index and the Morisita Overlap Index were used to measure repertoire overlap between compartments. GLIPH grouped TCR beta CDR3s together with public tetramer-defined viral CDR3s, and a viral motif had to include at least three viral sequences and show V-gene enrichment. TCRdb obtained this table from immuneACCESS and retained in-frame rearrangements with V and J assigned. These tables miss some clones; where compared with another copy, unresolved V genes account for less than half of the shortfall, and the remainder is unexplained. V, J and clone size are taken as reported in that table, and D and trimming were inferred from the DNA itself. The sample table lists roughly 35,000 clones, 85% to 95% of them with a count of one. Jointly, the top ten make up 12% of the sample.

This clonotype was sampled from a female donor older than 55 with stage II lung adenocarcinoma. This sequence uses TRBV7-3 and TRBJ2-3, with the D segment identity uncertain. The specimen was peripheral blood mononuclear cells, collected before any cancer treatment. The CDR3 sequence is CASSRIGTDTQYF. The nucleotides read TGTGCCAGCAGTCGGATTGGCACAGATACGCAGTATTTT.